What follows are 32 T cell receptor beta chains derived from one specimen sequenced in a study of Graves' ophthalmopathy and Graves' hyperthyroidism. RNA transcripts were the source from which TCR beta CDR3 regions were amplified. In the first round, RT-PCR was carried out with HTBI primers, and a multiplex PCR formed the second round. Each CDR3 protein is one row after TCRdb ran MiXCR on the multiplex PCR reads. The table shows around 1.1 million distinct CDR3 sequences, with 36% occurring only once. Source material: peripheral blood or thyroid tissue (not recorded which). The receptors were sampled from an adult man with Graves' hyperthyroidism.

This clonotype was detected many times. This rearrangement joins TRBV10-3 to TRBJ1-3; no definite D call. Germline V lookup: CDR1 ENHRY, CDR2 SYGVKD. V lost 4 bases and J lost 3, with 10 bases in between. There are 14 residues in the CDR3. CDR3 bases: TGTGCCATCAGTGGCAGTGGACTTGGAAACACCATATATTTT. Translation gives CAISGSGLGNTIYF.

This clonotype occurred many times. The CDR3 here is CASSSVATYEQYF. CDR3 nucleotide sequence: TGTGCCAGCAGCTCGGTGGCCACCTACGAGCAGTACTTC. J is TRBJ2-7 and V is TRBV5-5; no reliable D call. The germline V gene encodes CDR1 SGHKS and CDR2 YYEKEE (reference sequence). The CDR3 covers 13 residues. Trimming removed 3 bases from V and 2 bases from J, with 9 bases in between.

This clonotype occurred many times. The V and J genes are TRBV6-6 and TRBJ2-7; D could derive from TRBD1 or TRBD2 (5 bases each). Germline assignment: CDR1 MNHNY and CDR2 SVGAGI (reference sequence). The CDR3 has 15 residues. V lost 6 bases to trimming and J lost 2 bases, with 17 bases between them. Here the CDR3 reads CASRPRGIGTYEQYF. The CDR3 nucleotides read TGTGCCAGCAGACCTCGGGGCATCGGCACCTACGAGCAGTACTTC.

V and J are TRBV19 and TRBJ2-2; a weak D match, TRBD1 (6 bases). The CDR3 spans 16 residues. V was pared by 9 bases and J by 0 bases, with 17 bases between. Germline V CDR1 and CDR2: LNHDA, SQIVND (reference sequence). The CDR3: CASSLKDRTNTGELFF. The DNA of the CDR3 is TGTGCCAGCTCACTAAAGGACAGAACGAACACCGGGGAGCTGTTTTTT.

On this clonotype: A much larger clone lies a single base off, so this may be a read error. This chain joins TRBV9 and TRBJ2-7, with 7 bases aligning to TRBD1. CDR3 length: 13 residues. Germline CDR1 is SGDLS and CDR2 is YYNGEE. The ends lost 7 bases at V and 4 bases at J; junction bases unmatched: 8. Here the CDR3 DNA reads TGTGCCAGCGGCGACACACAGGGGTACGAGCAGTACTTC. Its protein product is CASGDTQGYEQYF.

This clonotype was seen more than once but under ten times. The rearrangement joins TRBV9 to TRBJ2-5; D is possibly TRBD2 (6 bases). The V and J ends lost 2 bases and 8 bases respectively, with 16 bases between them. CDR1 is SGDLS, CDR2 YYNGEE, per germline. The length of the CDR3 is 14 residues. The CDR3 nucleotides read TGTGCCAGCAGCGTCTCCCGTACCGGGGGAACCCAGTACTTC. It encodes CASSVSRTGGTQYF.

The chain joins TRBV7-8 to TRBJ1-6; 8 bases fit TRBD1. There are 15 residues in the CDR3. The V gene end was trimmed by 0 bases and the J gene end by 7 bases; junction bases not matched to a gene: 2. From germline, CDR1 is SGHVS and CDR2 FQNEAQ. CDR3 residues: CASSLASGGNSPLHF. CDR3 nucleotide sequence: TGTGCCAGCAGCTTAGCGTCAGGGGGCAATTCACCCCTCCACTTT.

The CDR3 here is CRPEGQVLNGYTF. In DNA, the CDR3 is TGCAGACCGGAAGGACAGGTACTGAACGGCTACACCTTC. The chain links TRBV29-1 to TRBJ1-2; 7 nucleotides match TRBD1. Germline CDR1 reads SQVTM; CDR2 reads ANQGSEA. The CDR3 is made up of 13 amino acids.

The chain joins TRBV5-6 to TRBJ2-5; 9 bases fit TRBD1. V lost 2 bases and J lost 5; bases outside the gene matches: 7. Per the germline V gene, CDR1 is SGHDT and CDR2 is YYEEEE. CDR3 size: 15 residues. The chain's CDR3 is CASSFGTGRPETQYF. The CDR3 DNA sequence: TGTGCCAGCAGCTTCGGGACAGGGCGGCCGGAGACCCAGTACTTC. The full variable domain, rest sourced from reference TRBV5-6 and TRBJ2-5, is DAGVTQSPTHLIKTRGQQVTLRCSPKSGHDTVSWYQQALGQGPQFIFQYYEEEERQRGNFPDRFSGHQFPNYSSELNVNALLLGDSALYLCASSFGTGRPETQYFGPGTRLLVL.

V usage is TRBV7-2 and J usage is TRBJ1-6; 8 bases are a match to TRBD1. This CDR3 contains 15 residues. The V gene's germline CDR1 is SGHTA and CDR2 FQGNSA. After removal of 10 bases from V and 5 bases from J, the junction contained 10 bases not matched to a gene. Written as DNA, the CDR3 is TGTGCCACCCAGCGGACAGGGCGTGATAATTCACCCCTCCACTTT. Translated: CATQRTGRDNSPLHF.

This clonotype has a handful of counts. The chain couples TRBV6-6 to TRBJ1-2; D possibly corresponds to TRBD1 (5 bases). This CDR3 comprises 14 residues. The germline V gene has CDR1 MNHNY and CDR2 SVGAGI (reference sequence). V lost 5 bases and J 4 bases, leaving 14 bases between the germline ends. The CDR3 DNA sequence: TGTGCCAGCAGTGATAGCCGGGACGCCTATGGCTACACCTTC. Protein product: CASSDSRDAYGYTF.

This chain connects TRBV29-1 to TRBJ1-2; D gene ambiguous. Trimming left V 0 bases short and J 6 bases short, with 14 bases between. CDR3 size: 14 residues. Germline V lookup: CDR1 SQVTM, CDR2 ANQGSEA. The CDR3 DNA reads TGCAGCGTTGAAGATCGGGGAGCTGTTGATGGCTACACCTTC. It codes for CSVEDRGAVDGYTF.

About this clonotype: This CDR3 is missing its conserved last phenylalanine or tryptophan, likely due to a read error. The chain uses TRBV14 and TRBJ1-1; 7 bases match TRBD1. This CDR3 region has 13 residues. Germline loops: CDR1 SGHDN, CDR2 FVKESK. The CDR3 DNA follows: TGTGCCAGCGGCCAGGGGGTGAGCACTGAAGCTTTCCTT. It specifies CASGQGVSTEAFL.

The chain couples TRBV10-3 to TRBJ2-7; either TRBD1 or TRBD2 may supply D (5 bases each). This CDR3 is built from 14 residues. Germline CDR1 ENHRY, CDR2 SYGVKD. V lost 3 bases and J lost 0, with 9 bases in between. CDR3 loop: CAISDTGTSYEQYF. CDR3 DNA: TGTGCCATCAGTGATACCGGGACCTCCTACGAGCAGTACTTC.

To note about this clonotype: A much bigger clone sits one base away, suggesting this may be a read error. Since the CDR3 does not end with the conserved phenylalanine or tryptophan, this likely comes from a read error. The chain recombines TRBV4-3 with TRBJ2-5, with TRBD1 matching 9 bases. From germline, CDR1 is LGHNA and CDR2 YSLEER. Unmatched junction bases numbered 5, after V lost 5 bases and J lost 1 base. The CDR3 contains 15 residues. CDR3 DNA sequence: TGCGCCAGCAGCACTGGGACAGGGATCCAAGAGACCCAGTACTTA. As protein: CASSTGTGIQETQYL.

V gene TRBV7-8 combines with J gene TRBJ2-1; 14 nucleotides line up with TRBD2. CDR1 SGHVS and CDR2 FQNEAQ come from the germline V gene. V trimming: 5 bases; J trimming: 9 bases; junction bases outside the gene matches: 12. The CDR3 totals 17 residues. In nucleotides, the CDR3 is TGTGCCAGCAGCCTGACTAGCGGGGGGGCCGCGATCTCTGAGCAGTTCTTC. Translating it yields CASSLTSGGAAISEQFF.

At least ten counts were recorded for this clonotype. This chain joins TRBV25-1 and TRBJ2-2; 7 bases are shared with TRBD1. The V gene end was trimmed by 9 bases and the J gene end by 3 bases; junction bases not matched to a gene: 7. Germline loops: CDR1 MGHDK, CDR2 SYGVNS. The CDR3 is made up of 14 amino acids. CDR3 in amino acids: CASRTDRDTGELFF. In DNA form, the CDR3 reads TGTGCCAGTAGAACCGACAGGGACACCGGGGAGCTGTTTTTT.

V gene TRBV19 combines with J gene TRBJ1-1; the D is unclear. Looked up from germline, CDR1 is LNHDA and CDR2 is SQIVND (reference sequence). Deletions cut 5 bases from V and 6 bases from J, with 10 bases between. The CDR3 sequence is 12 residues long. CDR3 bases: TGTGCCAGTAGTGAGGGTTTCGCTGAAGCTTTCTTT. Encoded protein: CASSEGFAEAFF.

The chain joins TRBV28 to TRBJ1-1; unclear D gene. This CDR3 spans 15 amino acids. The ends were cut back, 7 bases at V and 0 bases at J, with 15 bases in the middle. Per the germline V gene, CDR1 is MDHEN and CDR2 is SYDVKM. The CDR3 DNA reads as TGTGCCAGCATCTGGGCGGCGAATATGAACACTGAAGCTTTCTTT. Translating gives CASIWAANMNTEAFF.

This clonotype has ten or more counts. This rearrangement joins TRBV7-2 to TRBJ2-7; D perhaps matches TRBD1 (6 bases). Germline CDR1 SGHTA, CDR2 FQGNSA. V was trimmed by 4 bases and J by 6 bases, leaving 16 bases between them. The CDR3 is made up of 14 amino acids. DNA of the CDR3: TGTGCCAGCAGCTCAGCGACAGGAACCGGCGAGCAGTACTTC. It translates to CASSSATGTGEQYF.

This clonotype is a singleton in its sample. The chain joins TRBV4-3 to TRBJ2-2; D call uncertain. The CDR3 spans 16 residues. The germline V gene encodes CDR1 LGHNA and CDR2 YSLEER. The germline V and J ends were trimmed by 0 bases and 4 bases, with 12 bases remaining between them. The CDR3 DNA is TGCGCCAGCAGCCAAGAAGACTCCCCTGGCACCGGGGAGCTGTTTTTT. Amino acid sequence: CASSQEDSPGTGELFF.

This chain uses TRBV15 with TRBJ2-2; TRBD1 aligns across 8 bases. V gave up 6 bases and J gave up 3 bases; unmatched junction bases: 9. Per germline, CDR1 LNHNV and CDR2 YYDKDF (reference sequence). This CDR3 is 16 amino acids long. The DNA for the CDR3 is TGTGCCACCAGTAGAATCCGGACAGGGTACACCGGGGAGCTGTTTTTT. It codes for CATSRIRTGYTGELFF.

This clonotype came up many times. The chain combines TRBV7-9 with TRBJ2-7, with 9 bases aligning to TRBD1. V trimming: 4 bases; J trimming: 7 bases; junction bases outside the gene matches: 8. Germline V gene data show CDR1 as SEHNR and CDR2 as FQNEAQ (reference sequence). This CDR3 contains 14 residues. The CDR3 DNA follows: TGTGCCAGCAGCTCCCGGGACAGGGTAAGGGAGCAGTACTTC. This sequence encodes CASSSRDRVREQYF.

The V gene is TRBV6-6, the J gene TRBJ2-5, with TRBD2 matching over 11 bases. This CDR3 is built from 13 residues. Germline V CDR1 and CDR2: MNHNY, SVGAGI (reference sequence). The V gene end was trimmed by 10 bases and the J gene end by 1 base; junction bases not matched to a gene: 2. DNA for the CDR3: TGTGCCATTGGACTAGCGGGCCAAGAGACCCAGTACTTC. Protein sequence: CAIGLAGQETQYF.

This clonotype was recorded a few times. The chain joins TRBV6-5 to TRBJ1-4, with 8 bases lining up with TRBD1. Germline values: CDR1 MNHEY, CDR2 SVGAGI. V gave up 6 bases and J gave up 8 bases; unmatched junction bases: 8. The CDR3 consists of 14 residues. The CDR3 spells CASSPQGGSEKLFF. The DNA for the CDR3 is TGTGCCAGCAGCCCACAGGGGGGAAGCGAAAAACTGTTTTTT.

CDR3 DNA: TGTGCCAGCAGTTTTTCAGGACTCTACACTGAAGCTTTCTTT. Protein: CASSFSGLYTEAFF. The rearrangement links TRBV25-1 to TRBJ1-1; D call uncertain. V lost 5 bases and J 3 bases, leaving 13 bases between the germline ends. From germline, CDR1 is MGHDK and CDR2 SYGVNS. The length of the CDR3 is 14 residues.

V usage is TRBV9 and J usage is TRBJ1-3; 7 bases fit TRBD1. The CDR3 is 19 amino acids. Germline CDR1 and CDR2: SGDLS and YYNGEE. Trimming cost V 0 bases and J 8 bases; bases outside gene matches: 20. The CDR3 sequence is CASSVDSGGGTASADTIYF. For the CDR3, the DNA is TGTGCCAGCAGCGTAGATTCCGGTGGAGGGACAGCCTCAGCGGACACCATATATTTT.

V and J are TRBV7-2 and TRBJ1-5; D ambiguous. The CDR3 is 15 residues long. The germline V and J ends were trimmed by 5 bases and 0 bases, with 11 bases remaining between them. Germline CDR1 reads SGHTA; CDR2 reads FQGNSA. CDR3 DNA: TGTGCCAGCAGCCCCCAGCTATATAGCAATCAGCCCCAGCATTTT. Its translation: CASSPQLYSNQPQHF. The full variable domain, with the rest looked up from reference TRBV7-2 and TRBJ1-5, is GAGVSQSPSNKVTEKGKDVELRCDPISGHTALYWYRQSLGQGLEFLIYFQGNSAPDKSGLPSDRFSAERTGGSVSTLTIQRTQQEDSAVYLCASSPQLYSNQPQHFGDGTRLSIL.

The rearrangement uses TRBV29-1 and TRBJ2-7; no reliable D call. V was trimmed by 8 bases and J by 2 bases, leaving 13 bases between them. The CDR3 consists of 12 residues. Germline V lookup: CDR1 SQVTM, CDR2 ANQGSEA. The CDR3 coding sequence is TGCAGCTTAGTTCTGGGCACCTACGAGCAGTACTTC. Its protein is CSLVLGTYEQYF.

The CDR3 DNA sequence: TGTGCCAGCAGCCCCAGGCGGGAGGGGACAAACACTGAAGCTTTCTTT. It yields the protein CASSPRREGTNTEAFF. This chain joins TRBV7-2 and TRBJ1-1; maybe TRBD1 (6 bases). Germline V CDR1 and CDR2: SGHTA, FQGNSA. Trimming removed 5 bases from V and 2 bases from J, with 18 bases in between. The CDR3 length is 16 residues.

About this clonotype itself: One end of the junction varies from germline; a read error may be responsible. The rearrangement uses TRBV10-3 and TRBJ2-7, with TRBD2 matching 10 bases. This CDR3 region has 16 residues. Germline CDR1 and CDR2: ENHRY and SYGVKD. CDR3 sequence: CAIRELGLAGAYEQYF. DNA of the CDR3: TGTGCCATCAGGGAGTTAGGGCTAGCGGGAGCCTACGAGCAGTACTTC.

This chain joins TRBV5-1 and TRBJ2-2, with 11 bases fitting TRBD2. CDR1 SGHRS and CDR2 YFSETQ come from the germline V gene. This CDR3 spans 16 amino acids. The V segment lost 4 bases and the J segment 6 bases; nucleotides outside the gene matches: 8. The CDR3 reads CASSRGLAEVPGELFF. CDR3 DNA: TGCGCCAGCAGCCGGGGACTAGCGGAGGTCCCCGGGGAGCTGTTTTTT.